This passage covers 3 T cell receptor beta chains from one sample sequenced in a study of blood T cell repertoires in COVID-19. Sequencing used immunoSEQ multiplex PCR; TCRdb keeps in-frame clones, though not all of them. The sample shows approximately 76,000 clones, 88% of them seen only once. The sequenced sample was peripheral blood. All receptors derive from a human donor in a cohort sampled during active COVID-19.

This chain connects TRBV6-5 to TRBJ2-3; D uncertain. Trimming stripped 6 bases from V and 1 base from J, with 11 bases between. The germline CDR1 and CDR2 sequences are MNHEY and SVGAGI. This CDR3 is 14 amino acids long. The CDR3 region is CASRPTPRTDTQYF. In DNA, the CDR3 is TGTGCCAGCAGACCGACACCCCGCACAGATACGCAGTATTTT.

The V call is TRBV4-2, the J call TRBJ2-7; a possible D gene is TRBD2 (6 bases). The CDR3 runs to 14 residues. V lost 0 bases and J 5 bases, leaving 11 bases between the germline ends. CDR1 and CDR2 (germline): LGHNA, YNFKEQ. CDR3 protein: CASSQEGEVDEQYF. CDR3 in DNA: TGTGCCAGCAGCCAAGAAGGGGAGGTGGACGAGCAGTACTTC.

The chain recombines TRBV27 with TRBJ1-4; D unresolved. The CDR3 sequence is 14 residues long. Between the trimmed V and J ends, which lost 6 bases and 8 bases, there was a span of 16 bases. Germline loops: CDR1 MNHEY, CDR2 SMNVEV (reference sequence). CDR3 in DNA: TGTGCCAGCAGCCCGAGGCAGCGGCGGGAAAAACTGTTTTTT. It yields the protein CASSPRQRREKLFF.